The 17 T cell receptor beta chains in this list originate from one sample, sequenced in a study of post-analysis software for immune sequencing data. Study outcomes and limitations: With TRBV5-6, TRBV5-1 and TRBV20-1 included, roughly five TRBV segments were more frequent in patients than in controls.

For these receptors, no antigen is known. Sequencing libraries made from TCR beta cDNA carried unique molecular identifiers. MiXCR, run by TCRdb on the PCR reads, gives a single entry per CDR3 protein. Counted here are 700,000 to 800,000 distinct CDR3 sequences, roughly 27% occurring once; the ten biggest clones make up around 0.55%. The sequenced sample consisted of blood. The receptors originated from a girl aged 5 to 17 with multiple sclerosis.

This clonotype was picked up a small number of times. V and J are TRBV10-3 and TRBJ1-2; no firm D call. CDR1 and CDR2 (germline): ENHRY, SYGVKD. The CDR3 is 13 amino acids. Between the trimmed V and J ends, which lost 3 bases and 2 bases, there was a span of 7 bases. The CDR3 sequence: CAISEQMNYGYTF. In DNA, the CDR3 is TGTGCCATCAGTGAACAGATGAACTATGGCTACACCTTC.

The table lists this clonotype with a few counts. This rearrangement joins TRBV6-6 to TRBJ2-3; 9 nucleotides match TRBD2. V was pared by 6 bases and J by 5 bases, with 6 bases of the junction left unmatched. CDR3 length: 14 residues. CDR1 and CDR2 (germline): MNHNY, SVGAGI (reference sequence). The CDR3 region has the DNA TGTGCCAGCAGGGTAGCGGGAGTCATAGATACGCAGTATTTT. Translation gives CASRVAGVIDTQYF.

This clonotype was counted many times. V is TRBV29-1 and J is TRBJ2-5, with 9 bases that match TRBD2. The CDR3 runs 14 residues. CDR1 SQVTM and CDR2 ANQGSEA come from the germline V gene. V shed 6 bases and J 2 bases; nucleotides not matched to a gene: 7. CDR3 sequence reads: CSVLRLAEQETQYF. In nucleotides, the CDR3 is TGCAGCGTACTGCGACTAGCGGAACAAGAGACCCAGTACTTC.

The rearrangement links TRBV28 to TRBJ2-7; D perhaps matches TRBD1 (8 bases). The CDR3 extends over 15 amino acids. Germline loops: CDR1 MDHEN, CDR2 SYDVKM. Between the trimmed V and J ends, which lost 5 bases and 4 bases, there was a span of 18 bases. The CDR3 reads CASSTGGGEPYEQYF. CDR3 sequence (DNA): TGTGCCAGCAGTACAGGGGGGGGAGAACCTTACGAGCAGTACTTC.

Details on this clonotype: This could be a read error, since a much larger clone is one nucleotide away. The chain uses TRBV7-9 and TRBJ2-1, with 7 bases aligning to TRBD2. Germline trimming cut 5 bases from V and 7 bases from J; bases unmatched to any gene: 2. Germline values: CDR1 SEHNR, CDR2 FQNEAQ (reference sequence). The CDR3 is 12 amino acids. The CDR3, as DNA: TGTGCCAGCAGCGGGGGGGTGAATGAGCAGTTCTTC. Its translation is CASSGGVNEQFF.

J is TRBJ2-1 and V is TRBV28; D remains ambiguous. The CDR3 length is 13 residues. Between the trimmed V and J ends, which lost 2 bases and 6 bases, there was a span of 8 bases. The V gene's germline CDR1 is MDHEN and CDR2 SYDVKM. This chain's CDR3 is CASSLPRRNEQFF. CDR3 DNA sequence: TGTGCCAGCAGTTTACCTCGGCGCAATGAGCAGTTCTTC.

The CDR3 is CASSLDRHGGAPLHF. The DNA of the CDR3 is TGTGCCAGCAGCTTAGATCGGCACGGTGGTGCACCCCTCCACTTT. The rearrangement links TRBV11-2 to TRBJ1-6; no clear D. Trimming left V 0 bases short and J 11 bases short, with 14 bases between. From germline, CDR1 is SGHAT and CDR2 FQNNGV. The CDR3 totals 15 residues.

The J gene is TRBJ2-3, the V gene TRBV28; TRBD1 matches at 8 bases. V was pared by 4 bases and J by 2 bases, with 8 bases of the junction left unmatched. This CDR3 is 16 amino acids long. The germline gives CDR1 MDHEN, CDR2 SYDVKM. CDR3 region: CASSSRTGSITDTQYF. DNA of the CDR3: TGTGCCAGCAGTTCGCGGACAGGGTCTATCACAGATACGCAGTATTTT.

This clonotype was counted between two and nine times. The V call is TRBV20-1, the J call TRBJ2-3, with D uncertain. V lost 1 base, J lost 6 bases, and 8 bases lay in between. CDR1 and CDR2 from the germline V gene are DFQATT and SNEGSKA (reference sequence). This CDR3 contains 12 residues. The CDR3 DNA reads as TGCAGTGCTAGAGCTGTGTTGGATACGCAGTATTTT. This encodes CSARAVLDTQYF.

CDR3 coding DNA: TGCGCCAGCAGGATGGGGGTTCTTGGGGCCAACGTCCTGACTTTC. Encoded protein: CASRMGVLGANVLTF. The chain links TRBV5-1 to TRBJ2-6, with D perhaps matching TRBD1 or TRBD2 (5 bases each). This CDR3 comprises 15 residues. V dropped 5 bases and J dropped 3 bases, with 12 bases sitting between them. The V gene's germline CDR1 is SGHRS and CDR2 YFSETQ.

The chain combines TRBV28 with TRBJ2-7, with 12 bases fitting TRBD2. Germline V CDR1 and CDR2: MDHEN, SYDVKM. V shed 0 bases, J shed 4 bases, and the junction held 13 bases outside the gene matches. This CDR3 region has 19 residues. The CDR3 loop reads CASSLWVGSSGRASYEQYF. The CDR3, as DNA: TGTGCCAGCAGTTTATGGGTAGGATCTAGCGGGAGGGCCTCTTACGAGCAGTACTTC.

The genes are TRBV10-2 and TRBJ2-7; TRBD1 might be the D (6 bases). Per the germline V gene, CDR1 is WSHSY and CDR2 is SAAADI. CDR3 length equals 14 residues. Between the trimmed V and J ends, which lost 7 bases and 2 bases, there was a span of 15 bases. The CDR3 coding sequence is TGCGCCAGCACCGGGCCCAGGGGCCCCTACGAGCAGTACTTC. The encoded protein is CASTGPRGPYEQYF.

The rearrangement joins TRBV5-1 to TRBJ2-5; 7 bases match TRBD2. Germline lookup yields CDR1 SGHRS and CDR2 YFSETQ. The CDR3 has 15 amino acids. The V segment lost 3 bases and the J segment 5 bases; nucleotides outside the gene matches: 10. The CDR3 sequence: CASSYGGSRDETQYF. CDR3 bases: TGCGCCAGCAGCTACGGCGGGAGTCGGGATGAGACCCAGTACTTC.

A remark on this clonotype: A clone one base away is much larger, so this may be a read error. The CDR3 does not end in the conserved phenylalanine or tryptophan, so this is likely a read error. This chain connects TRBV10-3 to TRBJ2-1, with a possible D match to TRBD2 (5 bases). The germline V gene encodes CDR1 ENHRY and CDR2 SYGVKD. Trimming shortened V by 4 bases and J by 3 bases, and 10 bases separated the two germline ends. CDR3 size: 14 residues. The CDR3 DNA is TGTGCCATCAGTGGACGGGGAGACTACAATGAGCAGTTCTGC. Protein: CAISGRGDYNEQFC.

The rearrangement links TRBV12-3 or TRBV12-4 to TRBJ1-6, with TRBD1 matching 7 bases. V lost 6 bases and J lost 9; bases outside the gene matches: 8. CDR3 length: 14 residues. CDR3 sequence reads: CASSPTGDGSPLHF. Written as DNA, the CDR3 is TGTGCCAGCAGCCCTACAGGGGATGGTTCACCCCTCCACTTT.

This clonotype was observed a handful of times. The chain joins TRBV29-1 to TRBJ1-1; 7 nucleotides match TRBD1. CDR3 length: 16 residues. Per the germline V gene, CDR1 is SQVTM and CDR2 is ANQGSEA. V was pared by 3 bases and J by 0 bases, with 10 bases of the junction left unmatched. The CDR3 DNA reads TGCAGCGTTGATGCTACCGACGACAGGGTGAACACTGAAGCTTTCTTT. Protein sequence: CSVDATDDRVNTEAFF.

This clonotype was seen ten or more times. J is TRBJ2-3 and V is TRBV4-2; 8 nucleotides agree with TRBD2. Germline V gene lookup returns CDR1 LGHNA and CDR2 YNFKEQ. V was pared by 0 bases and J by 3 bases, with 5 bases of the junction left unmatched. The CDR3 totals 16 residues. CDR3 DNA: TGTGCCAGCAGCCAAGACGACCCTAGCGGGACAGATACGCAGTATTTT. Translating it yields CASSQDDPSGTDTQYF.